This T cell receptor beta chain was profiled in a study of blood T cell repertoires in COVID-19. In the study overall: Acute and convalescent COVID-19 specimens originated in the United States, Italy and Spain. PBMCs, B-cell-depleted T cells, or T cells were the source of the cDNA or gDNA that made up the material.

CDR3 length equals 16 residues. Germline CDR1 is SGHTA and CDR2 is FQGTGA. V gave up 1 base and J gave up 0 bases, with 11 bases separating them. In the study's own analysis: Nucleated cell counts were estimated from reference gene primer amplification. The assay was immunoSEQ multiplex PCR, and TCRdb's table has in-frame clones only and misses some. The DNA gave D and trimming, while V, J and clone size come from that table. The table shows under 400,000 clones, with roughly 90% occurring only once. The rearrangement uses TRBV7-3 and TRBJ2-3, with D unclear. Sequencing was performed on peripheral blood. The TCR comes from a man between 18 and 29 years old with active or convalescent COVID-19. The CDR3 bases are TGTGCCAGCAGCTTAATCGGTCGTCCCAGCACAGATACGCAGTATTTT. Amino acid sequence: CASSLIGRPSTDTQYF.